These T cell receptor beta chains were read from a single sample in a study of CD8 T cells in Susac syndrome. TCRdb reprocessed the immunoSEQ multiplex PCR reads via MiXCR and lists one record per CDR3 protein. This table holds about 140,000 distinct CDR3 sequences, roughly 94% found once. Sequenced: CD4+ T cells from PBMCs. These receptors were collected from a human donor with Susac syndrome. The CDR3 runs from the conserved cysteine through the conserved F or W. The D gene is left open where the match is weak. Clone size is shown for a subset of rows, as once, few, many or a class of expanded clone.

.	TRBJ2-1	.	15	TRBV4-3	TGCGCCAGCAGCCCTGGCGGGACAGCTTACAATGAGCAGTTCTTC	CASSPGGTAYNEQFF
.	TRBJ1-3	.	15	TRBV19	TGTGCCAGTAGTATAGTTCCGGACTTCGCCGGGAACATATATTTT	CASSIVPDFAGNIYF
.	TRBJ2-7	.	12	TRBV30	TGTGCCTGGGGACAAATAACCTACGAGCAGTACTTC	CAWGQITYEQYF
.	TRBJ2-5	.	13	TRBV18	TGTGCCAGCTCACCACAGTCCCAAGAGACCCAGTACTTC	CASSPQSQETQYF
TRBD1	TRBJ2-7	.	13	TRBV3-1	TGTGCCAGCAGCGCCTACAGGGGCGGAGAGCAGTACTTC	CASSAYRGGEQYF
.	TRBJ2-5	.	13	TRBV7-7	TGTGCTAGCGGGCCCGACAGGGCTGAGACCCAGTACTTC	CASGPDRAETQYF
.	TRBJ2-7	.	15	TRBV7-2	TGTGCCAGCAGCTTAGATGGGGTGGGTGGCCTTATCCGGTACTTC	CASSLDGVGGLIRYF
.	TRBJ2-7	.	11	TRBV11-2	TGTGCCAGCAGCCTAACCCTCGAGCAGTACTTC	CASSLTLEQYF
TRBD1	TRBJ1-2	.	15	TRBV20-1	TGCAGTGCTAGAAGGACAGGGGGGGTTGGCTATGGCTACACCTTC	CSARRTGGVGYGYTF
.	TRBJ2-6	.	13	TRBV5-4	TGTGCCAGCAGCTTGGTTGGGGCCAACGTCCTGACTTTC	CASSLVGANVLTF
TRBD1	TRBJ2-3	.	15	TRBV4-1	TGCGCCAGCAGCCTAGGACAGGGAGGCGGTGATACGCAGTATTTT	CASSLGQGGGDTQYF
.	TRBJ1-2	once	16	TRBV4-2	TGTGCCAGCAGCCAAGACGTTCGGGGCTTGGAGTATGGCTACACCTTC	CASSQDVRGLEYGYTF
TRBD2	TRBJ2-1	.	15	TRBV20-1	TGCAGTGCTGAGGGACTAGCGGGGACGAGGAATGAGCAGTTCTTC	CSAEGLAGTRNEQFF
TRBD1	TRBJ1-3	.	17	TRBV30	TGTGCCTGGAGTGTACACCGGGACAGGGGGCGAGGAAACACCATATATTTT	CAWSVHRDRGRGNTIYF
.	TRBJ1-4	.	13	TRBV20-1	TGCAGTGCTAGCCCTGGAACTAATGAAAAACTGTTTTTT	CSASPGTNEKLFF
TRBD1	TRBJ1-1	.	14	TRBV14	TGTGCCAGCAGCCAAGCAGGGGGCCTCGCTGAAGCTTTCTTT	CASSQAGGLAEAFF
.	TRBJ1-2	.	14	TRBV15	TGTGCCACCAGCAGAGATCTCAGAGTAGACGGCTACACCTTC	CATSRDLRVDGYTF
.	TRBJ2-7	.	14	TRBV5-1	TGCGCCAGCAGCTTGGAGCCCCCTCGCGACGAGCAGTACTTC	CASSLEPPRDEQYF
TRBD2	TRBJ2-1	.	16	TRBV20-1	TGCAGTGCTAGATCCCGGACTAGCGGGGAGTACAATGAGCAGTTCTTC	CSARSRTSGEYNEQFF
.	TRBJ2-5	.	14	TRBV18	TGTGCCAGCTCATCAAAGGGGTACCAAGAGACCCAGTACTTC	CASSSKGYQETQYF
TRBD1	TRBJ2-5	.	17	TRBV15	TGTGCCACCAGCAGAGGTTTCAGGGGGATCTCGGGCGAGACCCAGTACTTC	CATSRGFRGISGETQYF
.	TRBJ1-5	.	13	TRBV30	TGTGCCTGGAGTGAGGGCAGGGACCAGCCCCAGCATTTT	CAWSEGRDQPQHF
.	TRBJ1-2	.	14	TRBV20-1	TGCAGTGCTAGAGATCTGGAGGCTCAGGGGGGCTACACCTTC	CSARDLEAQGGYTF
.	TRBJ2-2	once	12	TRBV30	TGTGCCTGGACCAGGGACACCGGGGAGCTGTTTTTT	CAWTRDTGELFF
TRBD2	TRBJ2-1	.	14	TRBV6-5	TGTGCCAGCACCAAGATCGGGGGGGGGAATGAGCAGTTCTTC	CASTKIGGGNEQFF
TRBD1	TRBJ2-5	.	15	TRBV30	TGTGCCTGGAGTCCGGGACAGCGTCGGCAGGAGACCCAGTACTTC	CAWSPGQRRQETQYF
.	TRBJ1-5	.	17	TRBV28	TGTGCCAGCAGTTTATGGACCTTCGCAGATAGCAATCAGCCCCAGCATTTT	CASSLWTFADSNQPQHF
TRBD2	TRBJ2-7	.	13	TRBV20-1	TGCAGTGCTGACACTAGCGGGAGCTACGAGCAGTACTTC	CSADTSGSYEQYF
.	TRBJ1-2	.	13	TRBV28	TGTGCCAGCACCCTCAGAGGGAACTATGGCTACACCTTC	CASTLRGNYGYTF
TRBD2	TRBJ2-7	.	14	TRBV15	TGTGCCACCAGCAGGCAGCGGGGGACCTACGAGCAGTACTTC	CATSRQRGTYEQYF
TRBD2	TRBJ2-3	.	16	TRBV7-2	TGTGCCAGCAGCTTAACCGGGACTAGGGGGTCGGATACGCAGTATTTT	CASSLTGTRGSDTQYF
TRBD2	TRBJ2-5	.	15	TRBV30	TGTGCCTGGACCACCCTAGCGGGGAGGAGGGAGACCCAGTACTTC	CAWTTLAGRRETQYF
.	TRBJ1-1	few	13	TRBV2	TGTGCCAGCAGTCGTCTGAGGGACACTGAAGCTTTCTTT	CASSRLRDTEAFF
.	TRBJ1-1	.	15	TRBV10-3	TGTGCCATCAGAGATTCGGGACATTTGAACACTGAAGCTTTCTTT	CAIRDSGHLNTEAFF
.	TRBJ1-2	.	14	TRBV5-4	TGTGCCAGCAGCTCACGGGGAGCTGACTATGGCTACACCTTC	CASSSRGADYGYTF
.	TRBJ2-7	.	11	TRBV30	TGTGCCTGGGCCACCGGGTACGAGCAGTACTTC	CAWATGYEQYF
TRBD1	TRBJ2-7	.	15	TRBV25-1	TGTGCCAGCAGTGAATATGGGACAGGCCCAGGAGGTCGGTACTTC	CASSEYGTGPGGRYF
.	TRBJ2-1	.	15	TRBV11-1	TGTGCCAGCAGCTTCGGGACCGCACTTTACAATGAGCAGTTCTTC	CASSFGTALYNEQFF
TRBD2	TRBJ2-5	.	15	TRBV9	TGTGCCAGCAGCGTAGGGCTAGCGGCCCAAGAGACCCAGTACTTC	CASSVGLAAQETQYF
.	TRBJ2-7	.	13	TRBV30	TGTGCCTGGAATCCAGGTGTCATCTACGAGCAGTACTTC	CAWNPGVIYEQYF
TRBD1	TRBJ1-2	few	16	TRBV9	TGTGCCAGCAGCCCGGGCGGGACAGGGGTCCTTTATGGCTACACCTTC	CASSPGGTGVLYGYTF
TRBD1	TRBJ2-7	.	14	TRBV14	TGTGCCAGCAGCCGATCCGGGACAGATTACGAGCAGTACTTC	CASSRSGTDYEQYF
.	TRBJ2-3	.	15	TRBV29-1	TGCAGCGTTGCGGAAGGGGCATCACACACAGATACGCAGTATTTT	CSVAEGASHTDTQYF
.	TRBJ2-5	.	15	TRBV5-4	TGTGCCAGCAGCTTGGACCGGATAGGTCGGGAGACCCAGTACTTC	CASSLDRIGRETQYF
.	TRBJ1-1	.	12	TRBV29-1	TGCAGCGGCAGGGTGATGAACACTGAAGCTTTCTTT	CSGRVMNTEAFF
TRBD2	TRBJ2-1	.	18	TRBV4-3	TGCGCCAGCAGCCGAGGAGGTAGCGGGACTTTAGTCTACAATGAGCAGTTCTTC	CASSRGGSGTLVYNEQFF
.	TRBJ1-2	.	13	TRBV28	TGTGCCAGCAGTTTGCGCAGGGTCTATGGCTACACCTTC	CASSLRRVYGYTF
.	TRBJ2-2	.	11	TRBV2	TGTGCCAGCAGAGGACAGGGGGAGCTGTTTTTT	CASRGQGELFF
.	TRBJ2-5	.	15	TRBV4-3	TGCGCCAGCAGCCAAGAGATGGGAAAATCGGGGACCCAGTACTTC	CASSQEMGKSGTQYF
.	TRBJ1-2	.	12	TRBV11-3	TGTGCCAGCAGCTCACCTCAGGGTAGTCCCACCTTC	CASSSPQGSPTF
.	TRBJ2-5	.	13	TRBV29-1	TGCAGCGTTGAAGTCACAGCCCAAGAGACCCAGTACTTC	CSVEVTAQETQYF
.	TRBJ2-4	.	13	TRBV2	TGTGCCAGCACGGGGCATGCCAAAAACATTCAGTACTTC	CASTGHAKNIQYF
.	TRBJ2-7	.	11	TRBV20-1	TGCAGTGCTAGGGGGCCCATCGAGCAGTACTTC	CSARGPIEQYF
.	TRBJ2-7	.	15	TRBV18	TGTGCCAGCTCGGATGGGCAGACCTACTCCTACGAGCAGTACTTC	CASSDGQTYSYEQYF